The rows below give T cell receptor beta chains drawn from one sample of a study of CD8+ T cells in alopecia areata. Profiled with immunoSEQ multiplex PCR; TCRdb holds only in-frame clones, not every one. There are some 110,000 clones in the sample; around 58% occur only once, and approximately 31% lies in the top ten. This specimen was CD8+ T cells sorted from blood, taken at week 4, from a patient treated with tofacitinib. These receptors were collected from a human donor with alopecia areata. CDR3s include the opening cysteine and the closing phenylalanine or tryptophan. A D gene is named only where the DNA matches it firmly. Clone size is not always given. Where it is, it says once, few, many or a class for expanded clones.

len | d_gene | j_gene | v_gene | abundance | CDR3nt | CDR3aa
16 | TRBD1 | TRBJ2-3 | TRBV4-1 | . | TGCGCCAGCAGCCTAGGACAGGGCGGTGGGGCAGATACGCAGTATTTT | CASSLGQGGGADTQYF
15 | . | TRBJ1-4 | TRBV30 | . | TGTGCCTGTCTAGCCCTAGGACTCCTTAATGAAAAACTGTTTTTT | CACLALGLLNEKLFF
17 | . | TRBJ1-5 | TRBV7-2 | few | TGTGCCAGCAGCTTAAGTTCAGGGGAATATAGCAATCAGCCCCAGCATTTT | CASSLSSGEYSNQPQHF
11 | . | TRBJ1-1 | TRBV29-1 | few | TGCAGCGGACGGGAGAACACTGAAGCTTTCTTT | CSGRENTEAFF
13 | . | TRBJ2-7 | TRBV7-9 | . | TGTGCCAGCAGCCACGGGAACTCCTACGAGCAGTACTTC | CASSHGNSYEQYF
14 | . | TRBJ1-5 | TRBV30 | . | TGTGCCTGGAGCGCGATGGATAGCAATCAGCCCCAGCATTTT | CAWSAMDSNQPQHF
13 | . | TRBJ2-3 | TRBV21-1 | few | TGTGCCAGCAGCAACCGGGACTCAGATACGCAGTATTTT | CASSNRDSDTQYF
14 | . | TRBJ1-2 | TRBV7-9 | . | TGTGCCAGCAGCTCGGAGACAGATAACTATGGCTACACCTTC | CASSSETDNYGYTF
12 | . | TRBJ2-3 | TRBV30 | few | TGTGCCTGGAGTCCAGGGGCAGATACGCAGTATTTT | CAWSPGADTQYF
15 | . | TRBJ2-1 | TRBV29-1 | few | TGCAGCGTTGAAGATCCTTGGCGGGGCTACAATGAGCAGTTCTTC | CSVEDPWRGYNEQFF
15 | TRBD2 | TRBJ2-3 | TRBV28 | . | TGTGCCAGCAGAATCCTCGGACTAGCGCCAGATACGCAGTATTTT | CASRILGLAPDTQYF
15 | . | TRBJ2-6 | TRBV19 | . | TGTGCCAGTAGTATTGGGGGTAATGGGGCCAACGTCCTGACTTTC | CASSIGGNGANVLTF
14 | . | TRBJ2-1 | TRBV15 | . | TGTGCCACCAGCAGCGGGGGGCCCTACAATGAGCAGTTCTTC | CATSSGGPYNEQFF
15 | TRBD2 | TRBJ2-3 | TRBV29-1 | . | TGCAGCGTTACCTTAGCGGGGGGGCAAATAGATACGCAGTATTTT | CSVTLAGGQIDTQYF
15 | . | TRBJ2-7 | TRBV7-2 | . | TGTGCCAGCGGGTTCCCCGGAGGGGGCTCCTACGAGCAGTACTTC | CASGFPGGGSYEQYF
12 | . | TRBJ2-5 | TRBV2 | . | TGTGCCAGCAGTGAAGAGTTTGAGACCCAGTACTTC | CASSEEFETQYF
11 | . | TRBJ2-2 | TRBV27 | . | TGTGCCAGCTCGTGGGGCGGGGAGCTGTTTTTT | CASSWGGELFF
17 | . | TRBJ1-6 | TRBV27 | once | TGTGCCAGCAGCCCTAGGGGCACCCTCGGCGGTAATTCACCCCTCCACTTT | CASSPRGTLGGNSPLHF
14 | TRBD1 | TRBJ2-4 | TRBV5-6 | . | TGTGCCAGCAGCGCACCGGGACAGGGGTTGGACGTGTACTTC | CASSAPGQGLDVYF
13 | . | TRBJ2-7 | TRBV5-1 | few | TGCGCCAGCAGCCCTGGACCCTCCTACGAGCAGTACTTC | CASSPGPSYEQYF
10 | TRBD1 | TRBJ1-2 | TRBV29-1 | . | TGCAGCGTGGGACAGGGACGCTACACCTTC | CSVGQGRYTF
14 | . | TRBJ2-1 | TRBV6-5 | . | TGTGCCAGCAGTCCGACAGGACCCAACAATGAGCAGTTCTTC | CASSPTGPNNEQFF
16 | . | TRBJ2-5 | TRBV7-6 | . | TGTGCCAGCAGCTTAAACGGAGGGGAGTACCAAGAGACCCAGTACTTC | CASSLNGGEYQETQYF
14 | . | TRBJ2-1 | TRBV6-5 | . | TGTGCCAGCGGTTGGCAGGGTCTCGGCAATGAGCAGTTCTTC | CASGWQGLGNEQFF
13 | . | TRBJ2-3 | TRBV11-2 | . | TGTGCCAGCAGGGGGGGAAACACAGATACGCAGTATTTT | CASRGGNTDTQYF
12 | . | TRBJ1-1 | TRBV29-1 | once | TGCAGCGTTGTATCTTGGAACACTGAAGCTTTCTTT | CSVVSWNTEAFF
14 | . | TRBJ1-2 | TRBV14 | . | TGTGCCAGCAGCCTGTCACAGGGTGGCTATGGCTACACCTTC | CASSLSQGGYGYTF
14 | . | TRBJ2-7 | TRBV30 | . | TGTGCCTGGACCTTGACAGGGAGGAGCTACGAGCAGTACTTC | CAWTLTGRSYEQYF
13 | . | TRBJ1-1 | TRBV30 | . | TGTGCCTGGAGTGTAGACACAGGCACTGAAGCTTTCTTT | CAWSVDTGTEAFF
15 | . | TRBJ1-1 | TRBV30 | few | TGTGCCTTCAGGGAGGATCAAGGGTTTAACACTGAAGCTTTCTTT | CAFREDQGFNTEAFF
14 | . | TRBJ2-7 | TRBV5-6 | . | TGTGCCAGCAGCTTTGGTATGATAAGCTACGAGCAGTACTTC | CASSFGMISYEQYF
14 | . | TRBJ2-6 | TRBV28 | . | TGTGCCAGCAACGTAGGCTCTGGGGCCAACGTCCTGACTTTC | CASNVGSGANVLTF
14 | . | TRBJ2-5 | TRBV2 | . | TGTGCCAGCAGTGAAGCGGCCGGGGAAGAGACCCAGTACTTC | CASSEAAGEETQYF
15 | . | TRBJ1-1 | TRBV4-3 | . | TGCGCCAGCAGCCAAGCGTCCCTTACGCGGGGTGAAGCTTTCTTT | CASSQASLTRGEAFF
13 | . | TRBJ1-1 | TRBV7-9 | . | TGTGCCAGCAGCTTAGGTCGTAACACTGAAGCTTTCTTT | CASSLGRNTEAFF
11 | . | TRBJ2-1 | TRBV19 | . | TGTGCCAGTAGTATTCACAATGAGCAGTTCTTC | CASSIHNEQFF
16 | . | TRBJ2-5 | TRBV29-1 | . | TGCAGCGTACTCACGTCCCTCCCTGTTAGAGGGGAGACCCAGTACTTC | CSVLTSLPVRGETQYF
15 | TRBD1 | TRBJ2-7 | TRBV7-9 | once | TGTGCCAGCAGCTCCGGGACAGGGCCGTCCGACGAGCAGTACTTC | CASSSGTGPSDEQYF
14 | . | TRBJ1-3 | TRBV7-6 | . | TGTGCCAGCAGCTCCCTCGGATCTGGAAACACCATATATTTT | CASSSLGSGNTIYF
15 | . | TRBJ2-1 | TRBV15 | . | TGTGCCACCAGCAAAGACCCTAGCTCCTACAATGAGCAGTTCTTC | CATSKDPSSYNEQFF
13 | . | TRBJ1-5 | TRBV29-1 | . | TGCAGCGTTGAGTGGGAGGCCAATCAGCCCCAGCATTTT | CSVEWEANQPQHF
14 | . | TRBJ1-1 | TRBV30 | . | TGTGCCTGGAGCCCCGGCTTTTCCGTCACTGAAGCTTTCTTT | CAWSPGFSVTEAFF
12 | . | TRBJ1-1 | TRBV29-1 | . | TGCAGCGTTGGGGGGGACTGGACTGAAGCTTTCTTT | CSVGGDWTEAFF
13 | . | TRBJ2-7 | TRBV30 | few | TGTGCCTGGAGTGCCTTACAGGGCTACGAGCAGTACTTC | CAWSALQGYEQYF
14 | . | TRBJ1-4 | TRBV30 | . | TGTGCCTGGAGCCCGCTTGCAACTAATGAAAAACTGTTTTTT | CAWSPLATNEKLFF
13 | TRBD2 | TRBJ2-1 | TRBV29-1 | few | TGCAGCCTAAGCGGGACTAGTGTTCTGGAGCAGTTCTTC | CSLSGTSVLEQFF
14 | . | TRBJ2-7 | TRBV9 | . | TGTGCCAGCAGCGTAGTGGCTAGCAGCTACGAGCAGTACTTC | CASSVVASSYEQYF
13 | . | TRBJ1-2 | TRBV13 | . | TGTGCCAGCAGCTCCGGGACATACCGGGGCTACACCTTC | CASSSGTYRGYTF
15 | . | TRBJ1-1 | TRBV30 | once | TGTGCCTGGAGTGTAGGGCAGGGGAAGAACACTGAAGCTTTCTTT | CAWSVGQGKNTEAFF